This T cell receptor beta chain was sequenced in a study of blood T cell repertoires in COVID-19. The overall study: Samples of COVID-19 (acute and convalescent) were obtained from the United States, Italy and Spain. PBMCs, B-cell-depleted T cells, or T cells were the source of the cDNA or gDNA that made up the material.

As processed by the authors: Reference gene primer amplification gave nucleated cell count estimates. This table comes from immunoSEQ multiplex PCR, and its TCRdb copy is limited to in-frame clones, with some not included. V, J and clone size were drawn from that table, and D and trimming were deduced from the DNA. The sample holds 200,000 to 250,000 clones, about 88% seen once. The length of the CDR3 is 19 residues. Germline assignment: CDR1 LNHDA and CDR2 SQIVND (reference sequence). V lost 9 bases and J lost 3, with 31 bases in between. The sequence was obtained from a woman aged 40 to 55 who had recovered from COVID-19. The chain recombines TRBV19 with TRBJ2-3; tentative D call: TRBD1 (5 bases). Sequenced sample: peripheral blood. The CDR3 here is CASRIKPTTRARLTDTQYF. In DNA, the CDR3 is TGTGCCAGCCGGATCAAGCCGACGACCAGGGCCCGCCTTACAGATACGCAGTATTTT. Supplemented by reference TRBV19 and TRBJ2-3, the full variable domain reads DGGITQSPKYLFRKEGQNVTLSCEQNLNHDAMYWYRQDPGQGLRLIYYSQIVNDFQKGDIAEGYSVSREKKESFPLTVTSAQKNPTAFYLCASRIKPTTRARLTDTQYFGPGTRLTVL.